The 11 T cell receptor beta chains in this list originate from one sample, sequenced in a study of a mutant IDH1 vaccine in newly diagnosed glioma. Their cognate antigens are unknown. The time point denotes: week 35, safety follow-up. Vaccination comprised doses that each held 300 ug of mutant IDH1 20-mer peptide, plus topical imiquimod. The method was immunoSEQ multiplex PCR; TCRdb's version includes in-frame clones alone and lacks a portion of them. The sample carries 42,000 or so clones, roughly 83% recorded once. The source was PBMCs, collected from a glioma patient whose treatment included an IDH1 peptide vaccine. The receptors here all came from a woman aged 45 to 65 with glioma.

This chain joins TRBV10-3 and TRBJ1-3; D may be TRBD1 (5 bases). The V end was cut by 10 bases, the J end by 4 bases, with 11 bases between. The CDR3 covers 12 residues. The germline V gene encodes CDR1 ENHRY and CDR2 SYGVKD. The CDR3 DNA is TGTGCCACTTCCCCAGGGGGAAACACCATATATTTT. Translation: CATSPGGNTIYF.

The CDR3 sequence: CASSFTLGNTIYF. CDR3 coding DNA: TGTGCCAGCAGCTTCACTCTTGGAAACACCATATATTTT. The V and J genes are TRBV13 and TRBJ1-3; D remains ambiguous. This CDR3 contains 13 residues. Germline CDR1 is PRHDT and CDR2 is FYEKMQ (reference sequence). V was shortened by 3 bases and J by 3 bases, with 6 bases between the two germline ends. The variable domain in full, completed from reference TRBV13 and TRBJ1-3, reads AAGVIQSPRHLIKEKRETATLKCYPIPRHDTVYWYQQGPGQDPQFLISFYEKMQSDKGSIPDRFSAQQFSDYHSELNMSSLELGDSALYFCASSFTLGNTIYFGEGSWLTVV.

The chain couples TRBV7-9 to TRBJ2-1, with D possibly matching TRBD2 (6 bases). The germline CDR1 and CDR2 sequences are SEHNR and FQNEAQ (reference sequence). The CDR3 contains 13 residues. Trimming took off 10 bases at V and 2 bases at J, with 12 bases between the two ends. CDR3 loop: CAIKWGAYNEQFF. The CDR3 DNA reads as TGTGCCATTAAATGGGGGGCCTACAATGAGCAGTTCTTC.

The gene calls are TRBV2 and TRBJ1-1, with 7 bases aligning to TRBD1. V trimming: 10 bases; J trimming: 1 base; junction bases outside the gene matches: 15. CDR1 is SNHLY and CDR2 is FYNNEI in the germline V gene. CDR3 length: 16 residues. The CDR3 region has the DNA TGTGCCACCCTGGGGGAGGGGGCCGTTCAGAACACTGAAGCTTTCTTT. Its translation: CATLGEGAVQNTEAFF.

The V gene is TRBV4-1, the J gene TRBJ2-7; D is undetermined. CDR1 is MGHRA, CDR2 YSYEKL, per germline. There are 13 residues in the CDR3. V was cut by 5 bases and J by 2 bases, with 10 bases left in between. Here the CDR3 DNA reads TGCGCCAGCAGCGCCGCAGGTGCCTACGAGCAGTACTTC. Protein product: CASSAAGAYEQYF.

This clone was recorded only once. This rearrangement joins TRBV5-6 to TRBJ1-1, with D perhaps TRBD1 (6 bases). The V end lost 3 bases, the J end lost 3 bases, and 12 bases lay between the germline ends. The CDR3 loop spans 14 amino acids. Germline V gene sequence: CDR1 SGHDT, CDR2 YYEEEE. The CDR3 nucleotides are TGTGCCAGCAGCTGGAGCCAGGGGTACACTGAAGCTTTCTTT. This encodes CASSWSQGYTEAFF. The complete variable domain, with remaining parts taken from reference TRBV5-6 and TRBJ1-1, reads DAGVTQSPTHLIKTRGQQVTLRCSPKSGHDTVSWYQQALGQGPQFIFQYYEEEERQRGNFPDRFSGHQFPNYSSELNVNALLLGDSALYLCASSWSQGYTEAFFGQGTRLTVV.

The gene calls are TRBV19 and TRBJ2-5; the match to TRBD1 covers 9 bases. V was pared by 5 bases and J by 4 bases, with 8 bases of the junction left unmatched. Germline V gene sequence: CDR1 LNHDA, CDR2 SQIVND (reference sequence). This CDR3 spans 15 amino acids. The CDR3 DNA sequence: TGTGCCAGTAGTTGGGGGACAGGGCGTCGAGAGACCCAGTACTTC. Its protein product is CASSWGTGRRETQYF.

The chain links TRBV6-5 to TRBJ1-6; D gene uncertain. The V gene's germline CDR1 is MNHEY and CDR2 SVGAGI. V was pared by 2 bases and J by 5 bases, with 4 bases between. This CDR3 has 13 residues. CDR3 coding DNA: TGTGCCAGCAGTTACCTGGATAATTCACCCCTCCACTTT. It specifies CASSYLDNSPLHF.

The chain employs TRBV29-1 and TRBJ1-2, with TRBD1 as a possible D gene (6 bases). This CDR3 contains 15 residues. The germline gives CDR1 SQVTM, CDR2 ANQGSEA. V shed 4 bases and J shed 4 bases, with 19 bases lying between them. The CDR3 loop is CSVVKKAGGAYGYTF. CDR3 sequence (DNA): TGCAGCGTTGTGAAAAAAGCGGGGGGCGCCTATGGCTACACCTTC.

V usage is TRBV9 and J usage is TRBJ1-6, with D perhaps TRBD1 (6 bases). Germline V lookup: CDR1 SGDLS, CDR2 YYNGEE. This CDR3 is 16 amino acids long. Trimming pared 4 bases from V and 6 bases from J, leaving 17 bases between. CDR3 residues: CASSHGQRGLNSPLHF. The CDR3 DNA sequence: TGTGCCAGCAGCCATGGACAGCGAGGGCTTAATTCACCCCTCCACTTT. Filled out from reference TRBV9 and TRBJ1-6, the complete variable domain reads DSGVTQTPKHLITATGQRVTLRCSPRSGDLSVYWYQQSLDQGLQFLIQYYNGEERAKGNILERFSAQQFPDLHSELNLSSLELGDSALYFCASSHGQRGLNSPLHFGNGTRLTVT.

The chain couples TRBV10-3 to TRBJ2-7; TRBD2 aligns across 13 bases. J gave up 0 bases and V 1 base, and 6 bases lay outside the gene matches. CDR1 and CDR2 (germline): ENHRY, SYGVKD. This CDR3 is built from 18 residues. The CDR3 protein is CAISEFPGTSGNSYEQYF. The CDR3 bases are TGTGCCATCAGTGAGTTCCCCGGGACTAGCGGGAACTCCTACGAGCAGTACTTC.